The T cell receptor (beta chain) under discussion was sequenced for a study of T cells expressing NK-cell markers. This CDR3 region has 15 residues. TCRdb reprocessed the 5' RACE reads; each CDR3 protein has one entry and no DNA is given. The sample has some 450,000 distinct CDR3 sequences, and its top ten clones hold 6% to 9.5%. The rearrangement links TRBV12-3 or TRBV12-4 to TRBJ2-7; TCRdb calls TRBD1, which cannot be checked without DNA. The source material was blood T cells: a sorted CD56 or NKG2C T cell subset, CD4+ or CD8+ T cells, or bulk PBMC T cells (not recorded which). This TCR was sampled from a woman aged 18-70 years in good health. The CDR3 reads CASSPHRGPTYEQYF.